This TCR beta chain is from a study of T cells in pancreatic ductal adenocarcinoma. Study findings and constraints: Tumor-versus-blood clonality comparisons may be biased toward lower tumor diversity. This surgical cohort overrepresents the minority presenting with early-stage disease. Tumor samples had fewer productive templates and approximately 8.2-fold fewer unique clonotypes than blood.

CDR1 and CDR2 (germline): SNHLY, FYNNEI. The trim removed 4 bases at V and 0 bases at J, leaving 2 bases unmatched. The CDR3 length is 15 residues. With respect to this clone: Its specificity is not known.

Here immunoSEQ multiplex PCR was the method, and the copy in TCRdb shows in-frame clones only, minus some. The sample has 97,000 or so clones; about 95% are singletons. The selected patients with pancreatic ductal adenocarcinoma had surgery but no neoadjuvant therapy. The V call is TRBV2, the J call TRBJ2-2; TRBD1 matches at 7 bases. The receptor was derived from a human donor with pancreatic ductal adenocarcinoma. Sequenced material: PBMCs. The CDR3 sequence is CASSVDRANTGELFF. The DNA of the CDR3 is TGTGCCAGCAGTGTAGACAGGGCGAACACCGGGGAGCTGTTTTTT.